This T cell receptor beta chain was identified during a study of T cell repertoires in cytomegalovirus infection. Study information: CMV epitopes that were recently identified and HLA-C-restricted were used alongside well-studied HLA-B-restricted ones. CMV infection and matching HLA type were both indicated by public TCR beta signatures.

This clonotype showed up just a few times. What it recognizes is unknown. This CDR3 has 16 amino acids. V lost 3 bases, J lost 6 bases, and 20 bases lay in between. Per germline, CDR1 MDHEN and CDR2 SYDVKM. Broader study findings: Ex vivo, HLA-C-restricted CMV-specific TCR beta clonotypes prevailed over the rest of the response. Totalled public TCR beta family frequency picked out people who carried CMV plus the relevant HLA.

TCRdb processed the reads anew with MiXCR; each CDR3 protein has one entry. This sample has approximately 76,000 distinct CDR3 sequences, with roughly a quarter found just once. The clonotype comes from a human donor in good health (CMV status not recorded). Some clones in this sample may be carry-over from other donors' samples. The sample consisted of CD8+ T cells from cultured PBMCs, taken from culture after CMV antigen stimulation. The V gene is TRBV28, the J gene TRBJ1-2; D perhaps matches TRBD1 (5 bases). Written as DNA, the CDR3 is TGTGCCAGCAGTTTCTTAACCCACCGGGACGTTAATGGCTACACCTTC. It translates to CASSFLTHRDVNGYTF.